This T cell receptor beta chain was obtained from a study of cytotoxic CD8 clonotypes in ibrutinib-treated CLL. Background on the study: Investigators collected response samples after a median around 12 months of treatment, range 6 to 36.

This clone was detected once. Per germline, CDR1 SQVTM and CDR2 ANQGSEA. CDR3 length: 11 amino acids. This table comes from immunoSEQ multiplex PCR, and its TCRdb copy is limited to in-frame clones, with some not included. The table has around 310,000 clones, almost 80% seen once. The V call is TRBV29-1, the J call TRBJ2-1, with 9 bases matching TRBD2. The TCR was taken from a human donor with chronic lymphocytic leukemia. The material was PBMCs, obtained before ibrutinib treatment. The CDR3 region is CMLREGGEQFF. In nucleotides, the CDR3 is TGCATGCTGCGGGAGGGGGGTGAGCAGTTCTTC.